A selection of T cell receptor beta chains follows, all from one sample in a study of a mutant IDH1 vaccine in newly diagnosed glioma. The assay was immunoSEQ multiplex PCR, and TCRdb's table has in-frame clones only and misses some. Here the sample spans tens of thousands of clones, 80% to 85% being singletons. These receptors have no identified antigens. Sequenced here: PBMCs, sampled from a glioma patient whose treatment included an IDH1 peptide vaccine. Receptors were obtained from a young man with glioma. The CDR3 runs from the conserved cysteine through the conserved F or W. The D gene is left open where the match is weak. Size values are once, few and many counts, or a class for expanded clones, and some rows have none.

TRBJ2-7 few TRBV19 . TGTGCCAGTAGTATCCAGGGCTACGAGCAGTACTTC CASSIQGYEQYF
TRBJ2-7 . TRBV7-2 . TGTGCCAGCAGCTTAGTATCCAGCTCCTACGAGCAGTACTTC CASSLVSSSYEQYF
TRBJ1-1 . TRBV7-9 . TGTGCCAGCAGGGATCGTGGGGTGAACACTGAAGCTTTCTTT CASRDRGVNTEAFF
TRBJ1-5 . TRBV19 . TGTGCCAGTAGTATGGGTTTCAAAGAACAGGGCTATCAGCCCCAGCATTTT CASSMGFKEQGYQPQHF
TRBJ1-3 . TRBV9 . TGTGCCAGCACTCGAGGGTGGCAGGCAAAAGCTGGAAACACCATATATTTT CASTRGWQAKAGNTIYF
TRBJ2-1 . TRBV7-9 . TGTGCCAGCAGTCCTAGCTACAATGAGCAGTTCTTC CASSPSYNEQFF
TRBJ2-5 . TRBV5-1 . TGCGCCAGCAGAGAAGTAGGGGAGCAGTACTTC CASREVGEQYF
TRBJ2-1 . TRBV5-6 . TGTGCCAGCAGCACTTACAATGAGCAGTTCTTC CASSTYNEQFF
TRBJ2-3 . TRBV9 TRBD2 TGTGCCAGCAGCGTCAGGGCGGGGGAGCGCACAGATACGCAGTATTTT CASSVRAGERTDTQYF
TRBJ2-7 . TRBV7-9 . TGTGCCAGCAGCTTAGGGAGCTACGAGCAGTACTTC CASSLGSYEQYF
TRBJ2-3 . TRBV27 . TGTGCCAGCAGCTCAGATGGCTCAGGGTACTTGTTAGATACGCAGTATTTT CASSSDGSGYLLDTQYF
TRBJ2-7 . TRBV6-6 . TGTGCCAGCAGTCTACACTCCTACGAGCAGTACTTC CASSLHSYEQYF
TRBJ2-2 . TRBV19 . TGTGCCAGTACGGGGGCGCATTCAATGGGTGGGCTGTTTTTT CASTGAHSMGGLFF
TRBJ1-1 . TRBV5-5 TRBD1 TGTGCCAGCAGCTTCCGTCCAAGCGCAGGGGGAAACACTGAAGCTTTCTTT CASSFRPSAGGNTEAFF